These 29 T cell receptor beta chains were sequenced from one sample in a study of vaccination effects on CD4 cells after COVID-19. Produced via immunoSEQ multiplex PCR; TCRdb's table is partial and in-frame only. The repertoire holds fewer than 75,000 clones, with 78% as singletons. Their specific antigens are unknown. Once cultured for roughly nine days, the cells underwent separation to obtain CD4+ T cells. Each participant was given two doses of one vaccine (BNT162b2 or mRNA-1273). The sample in question was CD4+ T cells from PBMCs cultured without peptide, obtained after COVID-19 vaccination. These receptor sequences come from a human donor who received a COVID-19 vaccine.

V usage is TRBV7-2 and J usage is TRBJ1-2; 7 bases agree with TRBD1. Germline V gene lookup returns CDR1 SGHTA and CDR2 FQGNSA. The CDR3 spans 13 residues. V gave up 4 bases and J gave up 6 bases; unmatched junction bases: 5. The CDR3 DNA is TGTGCCAGCAGCTCCTGGACAGGCCATGGCTACACCTTC. Protein: CASSSWTGHGYTF.

This sequence joins TRBV19 and TRBJ2-6; TRBD1 matches at 11 bases. The V segment lost 4 bases and the J segment 2 bases; nucleotides outside the gene matches: 4. Germline V gives CDR1 LNHDA, CDR2 SQIVND (reference sequence). This CDR3 is built from 17 residues. The CDR3 bases are TGTGCCAGTAGTACCGGACAGGGGGCGCCTGGGGCCAACGTCCTGACTTTC. It specifies CASSTGQGAPGANVLTF.

This chain links TRBV7-2 with TRBJ2-7, with 14 positions matching TRBD2. V shed 5 bases, J shed 6 bases, and the junction held 9 bases outside the gene matches. Germline V gives CDR1 SGHTA, CDR2 FQGNSA. The CDR3 is 16 residues long. Here the CDR3 DNA reads TGTGCCAGCAGCCTGTCCGGGACTAGCGGGAGTCGCGAGCAGTACTTC. Translating it yields CASSLSGTSGSREQYF.

V is TRBV18 and J is TRBJ1-1, with a possible D match to TRBD1 (5 bases). From germline, CDR1 is KGHSH and CDR2 LQKENI. V was shortened by 3 bases and J by 8 bases, with 7 bases between the two germline ends. This CDR3 is 11 amino acids long. Written as DNA, the CDR3 is TGTGCCAGCTCACCGGGGGGGGAAGCTTTCTTT. Translating gives CASSPGGEAFF.

This chain uses TRBV28 with TRBJ2-7; D is uncertain. This CDR3 spans 11 amino acids. CDR1 is MDHEN, CDR2 SYDVKM, per germline. Deletions cut 5 bases from V and 0 bases from J, with 2 bases between. CDR3 residues: CASSNSYEQYF. The CDR3, as DNA: TGTGCCAGCAGTAACTCCTACGAGCAGTACTTC.

This chain uses TRBV6-1 with TRBJ1-2; weak D call: TRBD1 (5 bases). Looked up from germline, CDR1 is MNHNS and CDR2 is SASEGT. The CDR3 extends over 16 amino acids. Between the trimmed V and J ends, which lost 0 bases and 2 bases, there was a span of 13 bases. DNA for the CDR3: TGTGCCAGCAGTGAAGCGACAGCCGAGCCCAACTATGGCTACACCTTC. This encodes CASSEATAEPNYGYTF.

This clone appeared a few times. The V call is TRBV25-1, the J call TRBJ1-1; D is perhaps TRBD1 (5 bases). Trimming cost V 6 bases and J 3 bases, with 17 bases left between them. The CDR3 is made up of 15 amino acids. Germline V gene data show CDR1 as MGHDK and CDR2 as SYGVNS. In DNA, the CDR3 is TGTGCCAGCAGGAGACCGGGACCCAGGGACACTGAAGCTTTCTTT. It is translated as CASRRPGPRDTEAFF.

This chain uses TRBV12-5 with TRBJ1-2; D call uncertain. This CDR3 is 16 amino acids long. Germline CDR1 is LGHNT and CDR2 is FRNRAP. Deletions cut 2 bases from V and 7 bases from J, with 20 bases between. CDR3 loop: CASGLITGPRAFGYTF. DNA for the CDR3: TGTGCTAGTGGTTTGATAACCGGGCCAAGAGCCTTTGGCTACACCTTC.

The rearrangement joins TRBV9 to TRBJ1-2; D not resolved. The V and J ends lost 0 bases and 4 bases respectively, with 13 bases between them. This CDR3 is 15 amino acids long. Per germline, CDR1 SGDLS and CDR2 YYNGEE. The CDR3 is CASSVDPGATYGYTF. In DNA, the CDR3 is TGTGCCAGCAGCGTAGACCCAGGCGCCACCTATGGCTACACCTTC.

The rearrangement joins TRBV28 to TRBJ2-5, with 9 bases identical to TRBD2. The CDR3 is 13 amino acids. V was pared by 10 bases and J by 1 base, with 4 bases of the junction left unmatched. Per germline, CDR1 MDHEN and CDR2 SYDVKM. CDR3: CATTAGGQETQYF. For the CDR3, the DNA is TGTGCCACCACAGCGGGGGGCCAAGAGACCCAGTACTTC.

The V call is TRBV18, the J call TRBJ1-3; D is perhaps TRBD1 (5 bases). CDR1 and CDR2 from the germline V gene are KGHSH and LQKENI. V lost 7 bases and J 8 bases, leaving 12 bases between the germline ends. The CDR3 length is 12 residues. The CDR3 DNA sequence: TGTGCCAGCTTCAATAGGGGAGACACCATATATTTT. Translation: CASFNRGDTIYF.

J is TRBJ2-5 and V is TRBV19; 9 bases line up with TRBD1. Germline assignment: CDR1 LNHDA and CDR2 SQIVND (reference sequence). The V and J ends lost 4 bases and 2 bases, in that order; junction bases with no gene match: 5. There are 15 residues in the CDR3. The CDR3 sequence: CASSTGQGFQETQYF. In nucleotides, the CDR3 is TGTGCCAGTAGTACGGGACAGGGTTTTCAAGAGACCCAGTACTTC.

The chain employs TRBV30 and TRBJ1-1; 12 positions agree with TRBD1. V trimming: 4 bases; J trimming: 4 bases; junction bases outside the gene matches: 19. The CDR3 has 19 residues. Germline CDR1 GTSNPN, CDR2 SVGIG (reference sequence). The CDR3 region is CAWKLPPGQGARRGTEAFF. In DNA, the CDR3 is TGTGCCTGGAAGCTCCCCCCGGGACAGGGGGCGCGGAGGGGCACTGAAGCTTTCTTT. The complete variable domain, with remaining parts taken from reference TRBV30 and TRBJ1-1, reads SQTIHQWPATLVQPVGSPLSLECTVEGTSNPNLYWYRQAAGRGLQLLFYSVGIGQISSEVPQNLSASRPQDRQFILSSKKLLLSDSGFYLCAWKLPPGQGARRGTEAFFGQGTRLTVV.

The V gene is TRBV6-5, the J gene TRBJ2-3; D gene unclear. Germline CDR1 MNHEY, CDR2 SVGAGI. The CDR3 runs 11 residues. Trimming stripped 6 bases from V and 6 bases from J, with 7 bases between. The CDR3 DNA reads as TGTGCCAGCAGCCTCGGGGATACGCAGTATTTT. As protein: CASSLGDTQYF.

The chain joins TRBV5-1 to TRBJ2-1; a possible D gene is TRBD2 (5 bases). Deletions cut 1 base from V and 0 bases from J, with 5 bases between. From germline, CDR1 is SGHRS and CDR2 YFSETQ. The CDR3 contains 14 residues. The CDR3 is CASSLSGSYNEQFF. CDR3 DNA sequence: TGCGCCAGCAGCTTGAGCGGCTCCTACAATGAGCAGTTCTTC.

This clone was counted a single time. This sequence joins TRBV27 and TRBJ2-5, with 9 bases fitting TRBD1. CDR1 and CDR2 (germline): MNHEY, SMNVEV (reference sequence). The CDR3 has 15 residues. The trim removed 5 bases at V and 7 bases at J, leaving 11 bases unmatched. The chain's CDR3 is CASSPGTGKYGTQYF. The CDR3 nucleotides are TGTGCCAGCAGTCCAGGGACAGGGAAGTATGGGACCCAGTACTTC.

J is TRBJ2-7 and V is TRBV6-5; D uncertain. The V end was cut by 6 bases, the J end by 0 bases, with 12 bases between. The CDR3 totals 14 residues. Germline V gives CDR1 MNHEY, CDR2 SVGAGI. The DNA of the CDR3 is TGTGCCAGCAGCCGAGACGGGTTCTCCTACGAGCAGTACTTC. As protein: CASSRDGFSYEQYF.

The chain is built from TRBV19 and TRBJ2-3, with D possibly matching TRBD2 (6 bases). This CDR3 is 14 amino acids long. Trimming pared 10 bases from V and 6 bases from J, leaving 20 bases between. Per germline, CDR1 LNHDA and CDR2 SQIVND (reference sequence). The CDR3 spells CATGVGGGRDTQYF. In DNA form, the CDR3 reads TGTGCCACAGGCGTGGGGGGTGGAAGGGATACGCAGTATTTT.

V gene TRBV5-1 combines with J gene TRBJ2-2; D unresolved. CDR1 SGHRS and CDR2 YFSETQ come from the germline V gene. The V gene lost 1 base and the J gene lost 10 bases, with 14 bases spanning the gap. This CDR3 is 14 amino acids long. In DNA form, the CDR3 reads TGCGCCAGCAGCTTGTCGGTTGGTTTCGCGGAGCTGTTTTTT. Amino acids: CASSLSVGFAELFF. The full variable domain, its missing parts supplied by reference TRBV5-1 and TRBJ2-2, is KAGVTQTPRYLIKTRGQQVTLSCSPISGHRSVSWYQQTPGQGLQFLFEYFSETQRNKGNFPGRFSGRQFSNSRSEMNVSTLELGDSALYLCASSLSVGFAELFFGEGSRLTVL.

This sequence joins TRBV25-1 and TRBJ2-4; D not certain. The CDR3 sequence is 12 residues long. Trimming cost V 10 bases and J 6 bases, with 13 bases left between them. Per the germline V gene, CDR1 is MGHDK and CDR2 is SYGVNS. The CDR3 region is CATHGPLNIQYF. CDR3 nucleotides: TGTGCCACCCACGGTCCGCTAAACATTCAGTACTTC.

The genes are TRBV29-1 and TRBJ1-2, with D uncertain. This CDR3 has 11 amino acids. CDR1 is SQVTM, CDR2 ANQGSEA, per germline. The V end lost 5 bases, the J end lost 7 bases, and 11 bases lay between the germline ends. CDR3 sequence reads: CSVIRPGGYTF. The CDR3 DNA reads as TGCAGCGTTATTCGCCCTGGTGGCTACACCTTC.

The V gene is TRBV12-5, the J gene TRBJ1-1, with D possibly TRBD1 on 5 matching bases. Germline V gene data show CDR1 as LGHNT and CDR2 as FRNRAP. Trimming removed 3 bases from V and 2 bases from J, with 7 bases in between. The length of the CDR3 is 13 residues. The CDR3 DNA reads TGTGCTAGTGGTTTAAGGGGAAACACTGAAGCTTTCTTT. Protein sequence: CASGLRGNTEAFF.

This clone appeared a few times. CDR3 residues: CASSSPTGPGKTEAFF. CDR3 sequence (DNA): TGTGCCAGCAGTTCCCCGACAGGGCCTGGGAAGACTGAAGCTTTCTTT. The V and J genes are TRBV6-9 and TRBJ1-1; 7 bases line up with TRBD1. The CDR3 is 16 residues long. V dropped 4 bases and J dropped 5; count of bases not matched to a gene: 13. From germline, CDR1 is MNHGY and CDR2 SVAAGI.

The chain employs TRBV10-1 and TRBJ1-3, with 7 bases that match TRBD1. This CDR3 has 16 amino acids. The J segment lost 0 bases and the V segment lost 3 bases, leaving 5 bases of the junction unmatched. CDR1 is WNHNN, CDR2 SYGVQD, per germline (reference sequence). The chain's CDR3 is CASSEQPGGSGNTIYF. DNA of the CDR3: TGCGCCAGCAGTGAACAGCCAGGGGGCTCTGGAAACACCATATATTTT.

The V call is TRBV9, the J call TRBJ2-3; D may correspond to TRBD1 or TRBD2 (5 bases each). Trimming shortened V by 0 bases and J by 6 bases, and 14 bases separated the two germline ends. Germline V lookup: CDR1 SGDLS, CDR2 YYNGEE. CDR3 length equals 15 residues. The CDR3 DNA is TGTGCCAGCAGCGTAGCTACTAGGGGTAGGGATACGCAGTATTTT. Its translation: CASSVATRGRDTQYF.

V is TRBV7-9 and J is TRBJ1-1; D unresolved. This CDR3 is 15 amino acids long. The V gene lost 2 bases and the J gene lost 6 bases, with 16 bases spanning the gap. CDR1 and CDR2 (germline): SEHNR, FQNEAQ (reference sequence). CDR3 in amino acids: CASSLTPGPRAEAFF. The DNA of the CDR3 is TGTGCCAGCAGCTTAACCCCGGGCCCGAGGGCTGAAGCTTTCTTT.

In DNA, the CDR3 is TGTGCCAGCAGCCAAGGTCGAGGGCTTGGGGGAAAACTGTTTTTT. Its translation: CASSQGRGLGGKLFF. This chain uses TRBV3-1 (or the pseudogene TRBV3-2) with TRBJ1-4, with D tentatively TRBD1 (5 bases). This CDR3 comprises 15 residues. Germline V gene lookup returns CDR1 LGHDT and CDR2 YNNKEL (reference sequence). V was pared by 1 base and J by 10 bases, with 16 bases between.

The chain combines TRBV7-9 with TRBJ2-5; D is ambiguous. Trimming took 3 bases from V and 5 from J, leaving 7 bases between them. This CDR3 spans 12 amino acids. Germline CDR1 reads SEHNR; CDR2 reads FQNEAQ (reference sequence). CDR3 region: CASSFDAETQYF. CDR3 DNA sequence: TGTGCCAGCAGCTTTGACGCGGAGACCCAGTACTTC.

The J gene is TRBJ2-2, the V gene TRBV6-5, with D unclear. V lost 3 bases to trimming and J lost 1 base, with 9 bases between them. The CDR3 consists of 15 residues. The germline V gene encodes CDR1 MNHEY and CDR2 SVGAGI. The CDR3 spells CASSYQRVNTGELFF. Here the CDR3 DNA reads TGTGCCAGCAGTTATCAACGGGTGAACACCGGGGAGCTGTTTTTT.